The 7 T cell receptor beta chains listed next were all sequenced from one sample in a study of blood T cell repertoires in COVID-19. Clones were read by immunoSEQ multiplex PCR, and TCRdb kept only the in-frame ones, dropping some. This table holds 500,000 to 600,000 clones, 85% to 90% found once. Source material: peripheral blood. All receptors come from a woman between 45 and 60 years old with COVID-19, enrolled during active disease.

The CDR3 spells CASSPSSVNLYQETQYF. The CDR3 DNA is TGTGCCAGCAGCCCGAGCAGCGTGAACCTCTACCAAGAGACCCAGTACTTC. This chain links TRBV7-6 with TRBJ2-5; no clear D gene. The length of the CDR3 is 17 residues. Trimming removed 5 bases from V and 0 bases from J, with 19 bases in between. Looked up from germline, CDR1 is SGHVS and CDR2 is FNYEAQ.

This rearrangement joins TRBV5-1 to TRBJ1-1, with 7 bases fitting TRBD1. The CDR3 runs 15 residues. From germline, CDR1 is SGHRS and CDR2 YFSETQ. The trim removed 4 bases at V and 5 bases at J, leaving 11 bases unmatched. Written as DNA, the CDR3 is TGCGCCAGCAGCGTAGTGTCTGGACAGGCAACTGAAGCTTTCTTT. Translated, it gives CASSVVSGQATEAFF.

The chain recombines TRBV2 with TRBJ2-5; TRBD1 matches at 9 bases. CDR1 is SNHLY, CDR2 FYNNEI, per germline. CDR3 size: 14 residues. The V and J ends lost 8 bases and 1 base, in that order; junction bases with no gene match: 5. The CDR3 is CASWGQGPQETQYF. As DNA, the CDR3 is TGTGCCAGCTGGGGACAGGGACCCCAAGAGACCCAGTACTTC.

The V call is TRBV7-8, the J call TRBJ2-3; 8 nucleotides agree with TRBD2. The germline V gene has CDR1 SGHVS and CDR2 FQNEAQ. This CDR3 has 16 amino acids. V lost 5 bases and J lost 2; bases outside the gene matches: 9. The CDR3 DNA reads TGTGCCAGCAGCCGTCCCGGGGGGGGAAACACAGATACGCAGTATTTT. Translated, it gives CASSRPGGGNTDTQYF.

V gene TRBV11-2 combines with J gene TRBJ1-2; D remains ambiguous. Trimming stripped 2 bases from V and 4 bases from J, with 8 bases between. The CDR3 covers 13 residues. CDR1 is SGHAT and CDR2 is FQNNGV in the germline V gene. The CDR3 bases are TGTGCCAGCAGCTTACAGGCGGGCTATGGCTACACCTTC. This encodes CASSLQAGYGYTF.

CDR3 region: CASTLAVNTDTQYF. CDR3 DNA sequence: TGTGCCAGCACCCTAGCGGTGAACACAGATACGCAGTATTTT. The rearrangement uses TRBV9 and TRBJ2-3; 7 positions agree with TRBD2. The germline V gene has CDR1 SGDLS and CDR2 YYNGEE. V lost 6 bases to trimming and J lost 2 bases; unmatched junction nucleotides: 6. The CDR3 is 14 residues long.

This chain connects TRBV9 to TRBJ1-1; D not certain. CDR1 and CDR2 (germline): SGDLS, YYNGEE. The V end lost 3 bases, the J end lost 0 bases, and 6 bases lay between the germline ends. This CDR3 has 13 amino acids. The CDR3 DNA sequence: TGTGCCAGCAGCGACACGATGAACACTGAAGCTTTCTTT. It yields the protein CASSDTMNTEAFF.